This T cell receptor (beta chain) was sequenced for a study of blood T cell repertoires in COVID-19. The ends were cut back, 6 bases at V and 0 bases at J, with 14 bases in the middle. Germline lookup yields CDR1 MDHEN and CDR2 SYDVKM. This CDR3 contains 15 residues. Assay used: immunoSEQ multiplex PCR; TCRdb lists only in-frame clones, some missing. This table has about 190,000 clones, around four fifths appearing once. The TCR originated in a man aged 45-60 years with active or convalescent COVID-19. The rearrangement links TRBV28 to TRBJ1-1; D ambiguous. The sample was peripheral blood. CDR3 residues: CASRFTGILNTEAFF. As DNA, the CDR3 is TGTGCCAGCAGATTCACCGGGATCCTGAACACTGAAGCTTTCTTT.